This TCR beta chain comes out of a study of T cells in Graves' hyperthyroidism and ophthalmopathy. General observations from the study: Most thyroid clonotypes that were expanded above 0.001 also turned up in blood.

Fresh peripheral blood, 10 ml, was the source of the PBMCs. V lost 3 bases to trimming and J lost 6 bases, with 17 bases between them. The germline V gene has CDR1 SGHDN and CDR2 FVKESK. The CDR3 extends over 16 amino acids. A remark on this clonotype: Its specificity is unknown.

RNA transcripts yielded amplified TCR beta CDR3 regions. During a first-round RT-PCR of the TCR CDR3, the HTBI primer set was used. TCRdb reprocessed the multiplex PCR reads via MiXCR and lists one record per CDR3 protein. Here the sample spans hundreds of thousands of distinct CDR3 sequences, 14% to 15% being singletons. Sequenced: blood. The sequence came from a woman aged 40 to 55 with Graves' ophthalmopathy. V and J are TRBV14 and TRBJ2-2; D ambiguous. The CDR3 spells CASSHGSSNIPGELFF. The CDR3 region has the DNA TGTGCCAGCAGCCACGGGTCTTCAAATATCCCCGGGGAGCTGTTTTTT.